Each of the 27 T cell receptor beta chains below was sequenced from the same sample in a study of shared clonotypes between healthy human individuals. Using immunoSEQ multiplex PCR, the repertoire was profiled, and TCRdb retains in-frame clones only, with some absent. The table records 330,000 or so clones, over 65% of them present only once. The sample taken for sequencing was memory CD4+ T cells sorted from blood. The subset was: CD45RA-negative fraction. The source is a young man in good health.

The table lists this clone with a few counts. The rearrangement uses TRBV2 and TRBJ2-7; 10 bases match TRBD1. The ends lost 3 bases at V and 4 bases at J; junction bases unmatched: 9. The CDR3 has 16 amino acids. Looked up from germline, CDR1 is SNHLY and CDR2 is FYNNEI. CDR3 DNA sequence: TGTGCCAGCAGTGAGACCAATAGGGACAGGGGATACGAGCAGTACTTC. Translation gives CASSETNRDRGYEQYF. Combining the CDR3 with reference TRBV2 and TRBJ2-7 gives the whole variable domain EPEVTQTPSHQVTQMGQEVILRCVPISNHLYFYWYRQILGQKVEFLVSFYNNEISEKSEIFDDQFSVERPDGSNFTLKIRSTKLEDSAMYFCASSETNRDRGYEQYFGPGTRLTVT.

Regarding this clone: At one boundary the junction diverges from the germline segment, which might be a read error. V is TRBV18 and J is TRBJ2-7; D is uncertain. The CDR3 is made up of 11 amino acids. The germline CDR1 and CDR2 sequences are KGHSH and LQKENI. The CDR3 loop is CASSPSHEQYF. CDR3 sequence (DNA): TGTGCCAGCTCACCCTCCCACGAGCAGTACTTC.

The chain carries TRBV4-1 and TRBJ2-7, with 7 nucleotides matching TRBD2. Trimming removed 4 bases from V and 1 base from J; junction bases left unmatched: 7. CDR1 is MGHRA, CDR2 YSYEKL, per germline. The CDR3 consists of 15 residues. The CDR3 spells CASSPIAGISYEQYF. The DNA for the CDR3 is TGCGCCAGCAGCCCCATAGCGGGTATATCCTACGAGCAGTACTTC.

This chain joins TRBV2 and TRBJ1-3; no clear D. The CDR3 sequence is 15 residues long. Germline V gene lookup returns CDR1 SNHLY and CDR2 FYNNEI. Trimming stripped 3 bases from V and 3 bases from J, with 12 bases between. The CDR3 DNA reads TGTGCCAGCAGTGATCCGGCCCCGGGTGGAAACACCATATATTTT. Its protein product is CASSDPAPGGNTIYF.

Worth noting for this clone: This sequence is one base from a far larger clone and is likely a read error. This chain links TRBV2 with TRBJ2-5, with 10 nucleotides matching TRBD1. The germline CDR1 and CDR2 sequences are SNHLY and FYNNEI. The CDR3 is 16 residues long. CDR3 region: CASLVARQGAREIQYF. DNA for the CDR3: TGTGCCAGCCTCGTAGCCCGACAGGGGGCGCGTGAGATCCAGTACTTC.

With regard to this clone: Given a much more abundant clone one base away, this may be a read error. J is TRBJ2-5 and V is TRBV7-9, with D unclear. V was shortened by 1 base and J by 1 base, with 1 base between the two germline ends. CDR1 and CDR2 from the germline V gene are SEHNR and FQNEAQ (reference sequence). The CDR3 is 12 residues long. The CDR3 DNA sequence: TGTGCCAGCAGCTTAGTCCAAGAGACCCAGTACTTC. It codes for CASSLVQETQYF.

This chain connects TRBV28 to TRBJ1-1; D perhaps matches TRBD1 (5 bases). This CDR3 is 15 amino acids long. V was trimmed by 7 bases and J by 10 bases, leaving 25 bases between them. CDR1 is MDHEN and CDR2 is SYDVKM in the germline V gene. CDR3 amino acids: CASILGEGLGGGAFF. CDR3 in DNA: TGTGCCAGCATCTTAGGGGAGGGTCTTGGAGGAGGAGCTTTCTTT.

The chain employs TRBV15 and TRBJ1-1, with TRBD1 matching 7 bases. CDR1 and CDR2 (germline): LNHNV, YYDKDF (reference sequence). The CDR3 sequence is 14 residues long. V gave up 0 bases and J gave up 7 bases; unmatched junction bases: 5. Here the CDR3 reads CATSRDRRDSEAFF. CDR3 sequence (DNA): TGTGCCACCAGCAGAGATCGCCGGGACAGTGAAGCTTTCTTT.

The chain couples TRBV7-8 to TRBJ1-1, with a weak D call TRBD1 (5 bases). The CDR3 loop spans 15 amino acids. V was shortened by 2 bases and J by 2 bases, with 12 bases between the two germline ends. Per the germline V gene, CDR1 is SGHVS and CDR2 is FQNEAQ. The CDR3 region is CASSLYQGSNTEAFF. The DNA for the CDR3 is TGTGCCAGCAGCTTATATCAGGGAAGTAACACTGAAGCTTTCTTT.

This clone was counted a few times. This chain joins TRBV28 and TRBJ2-5; 10 bases map to TRBD2. V dropped 8 bases and J dropped 1; count of bases not matched to a gene: 4. The V gene's germline CDR1 is MDHEN and CDR2 SYDVKM. The CDR3 is 14 residues long. The CDR3 coding sequence is TGTGCCAGCCTCCTAGCGGGAGCCCAAGAGACCCAGTACTTC. Amino acids: CASLLAGAQETQYF.

The J gene is TRBJ1-5, the V gene TRBV7-2; D is ambiguous. Trimming removed 5 bases from V and 2 bases from J, with 10 bases in between. Per the germline V gene, CDR1 is SGHTA and CDR2 is FQGNSA. The CDR3 runs 14 residues. This CDR3 reads CASSQTGRNQPQHF. The CDR3 DNA reads TGTGCCAGCAGCCAAACCGGACGCAATCAGCCCCAGCATTTT. The whole variable domain, remainder taken from reference TRBV7-2 and TRBJ1-5, is GAGVSQSPSNKVTEKGKDVELRCDPISGHTALYWYRQSLGQGLEFLIYFQGNSAPDKSGLPSDRFSAERTGGSVSTLTIQRTQQEDSAVYLCASSQTGRNQPQHFGDGTRLSIL.

The chain carries TRBV19 and TRBJ2-3; 7 nucleotides line up with TRBD1. The length of the CDR3 is 15 residues. CDR1 LNHDA and CDR2 SQIVND come from the germline V gene (reference sequence). J lost 4 bases, V lost 6 bases, and 10 bases had no gene match. In DNA form, the CDR3 reads TGTGCCAGTAGAAGGGGGCGCCTATGGTCAGATACGCAGTATTTT. Protein sequence: CASRRGRLWSDTQYF.

With regard to this clone: The same CDR3 can be traced to other DNA sequences in this sample. The chain recombines TRBV9 with TRBJ2-7; 7 bases fit TRBD2. CDR3 length: 14 amino acids. Germline loops: CDR1 SGDLS, CDR2 YYNGEE. Trimming at V came to 0 bases and at J to 4 bases, leaving 4 bases not matched to a gene. CDR3 protein: CASSVGGGFYEQYF. Written as DNA, the CDR3 is TGTGCCAGCAGCGTAGGGGGAGGGTTTTACGAGCAGTACTTC.

This chain connects TRBV7-9 to TRBJ1-1; D unresolved. With 4 bases removed from V and 0 bases from J, the gap between germline ends came to 15 bases. This CDR3 contains 16 residues. The germline V gene encodes CDR1 SEHNR and CDR2 FQNEAQ (reference sequence). The CDR3 here is CASSSPETTVNTEAFF. DNA of the CDR3: TGTGCCAGCAGCTCACCTGAAACAACAGTGAACACTGAAGCTTTCTTT.

The gene calls are TRBV21-1 and TRBJ1-2. TRBV21-1 is classified as a pseudogene. The CDR3 is 15 amino acids. CDR3 sequence: CASSKTRTARDGYTF. DNA for the CDR3: TGTGCCAGCAGCAAAACCAGGACTGCCAGGGACGGCTACACCTTC.

This chain joins TRBV6-4 and TRBJ1-3, with 7 nucleotides matching TRBD1. CDR3 length equals 17 residues. After removal of 6 bases from V and 0 bases from J, the junction contained 11 bases not matched to a gene. Germline V gene sequence: CDR1 MRHNA, CDR2 SNTAGT. The CDR3 coding sequence is TGTGCCAGCAGCGTGTTTAGAGGGGGCCCCTCTGGAAACACCATATATTTT. The encoded protein is CASSVFRGGPSGNTIYF.

The chain recombines TRBV5-1 with TRBJ2-7; D not resolved. V lost 1 base and J 6 bases, leaving 14 bases between the germline ends. There are 14 residues in the CDR3. Germline lookup yields CDR1 SGHRS and CDR2 YFSETQ. CDR3 sequence reads: CASSLRERPGEQYF. In DNA, the CDR3 is TGCGCCAGCAGCTTGCGCGAACGACCGGGCGAGCAGTACTTC.

This clone was counted a few times. J is TRBJ2-3 and V is TRBV5-1, with D possibly matching TRBD1 (6 bases). Deletions cut 4 bases from V and 6 bases from J, with 15 bases between. From germline, CDR1 is SGHRS and CDR2 YFSETQ. The CDR3 has 14 amino acids. DNA of the CDR3: TGCGCCAGCAGCCGGGATAGGGGGTTTGATACGCAGTATTTT. It is translated as CASSRDRGFDTQYF.

This sequence joins TRBV4-3 and TRBJ2-1, with 9 nucleotides matching TRBD2. V gave up 3 bases and J gave up 3 bases; unmatched junction bases: 6. Germline V gene sequence: CDR1 LGHNA, CDR2 YSLEER. The CDR3 consists of 16 residues. The CDR3 DNA is TGCGCCAGCAGCCAGCTTAGCGGGAGCTTCTACAATGAGCAGTTCTTC. Its protein product is CASSQLSGSFYNEQFF.

V gene TRBV6-1 combines with J gene TRBJ2-2, with TRBD2 matching 7 bases. V shed 4 bases, J shed 4 bases, and the junction held 15 bases outside the gene matches. The length of the CDR3 is 18 residues. Germline loops: CDR1 MNHNS, CDR2 SASEGT. The CDR3 DNA reads TGTGCCAGCAGTGCTTCGGGGGGATTGTTTTCGGGCACCGGGGAGCTGTTTTTT. It specifies CASSASGGLFSGTGELFF.

This rearrangement joins TRBV28 to TRBJ2-7, with TRBD2 matching over 7 bases. Germline CDR1 is MDHEN and CDR2 is SYDVKM. J gave up 4 bases and V 5 bases, and 8 bases lay outside the gene matches. The CDR3 is made up of 14 amino acids. The chain's CDR3 is CASSPDGTTYEQYF. The CDR3 DNA sequence: TGTGCCAGCAGTCCGGACGGGACTACTTACGAGCAGTACTTC.

This clone was counted a few times. V and J are TRBV13 and TRBJ2-2; 7 bases match TRBD2. Germline CDR1 PRHDT, CDR2 FYEKMQ (reference sequence). V lost 5 bases, J lost 5 bases, and 11 bases stayed unmatched. The CDR3 is 16 residues long. The DNA for the CDR3 is TGTGCCAGCAGCCCAGCGGGACCTTCGGAAACCGGGGAGCTGTTTTTT. Translating gives CASSPAGPSETGELFF. The full variable domain, completed using reference TRBV13 and TRBJ2-2, is AAGVIQSPRHLIKEKRETATLKCYPIPRHDTVYWYQQGPGQDPQFLISFYEKMQSDKGSIPDRFSAQQFSDYHSELNMSSLELGDSALYFCASSPAGPSETGELFFGEGSRLTVL.

V gene TRBV27 combines with J gene TRBJ2-1; 8 nucleotides match TRBD1. The CDR3 has 15 residues. V lost 6 bases to trimming and J lost 6 bases; unmatched junction nucleotides: 10. The germline V gene has CDR1 MNHEY and CDR2 SMNVEV (reference sequence). The CDR3 nucleotides are TGTGCCAGCAGCCTTACAGGGGGTCACATCAATGAGCAGTTCTTC. The encoded protein is CASSLTGGHINEQFF.

The CDR3 protein is CASRHEQYF. CDR3 nucleotide sequence: TGCGCCAGCAGGCACGAGCAGTACTTC. The chain recombines TRBV23-1 with TRBJ2-7; D is uncertain. TRBV23-1 belongs to the ORF category, with a function that is uncertain. V lost 6 bases and J lost 5, with 2 bases in between. The CDR3 runs to 9 residues.

V is TRBV5-1 and J is TRBJ1-1; 7 positions agree with TRBD1. The CDR3 covers 17 residues. The ends lost 4 bases at V and 0 bases at J; junction bases unmatched: 12. CDR1 is SGHRS and CDR2 is YFSETQ in the germline V gene. CDR3 in DNA: TGCGCCAGCAGCATAGGGGACAGAGCCACCATGAACACTGAAGCTTTCTTT. This encodes CASSIGDRATMNTEAFF.

V is TRBV30 and J is TRBJ2-3; no reliable D call. Trimming pared 4 bases from V and 5 bases from J, leaving 4 bases between. Germline V gene data show CDR1 as GTSNPN and CDR2 as SVGIG (reference sequence). This CDR3 spans 10 amino acids. CDR3 coding DNA: TGTGCCTGGAAAAAAGATACGCAGTATTTT. Encoded protein: CAWKKDTQYF.

This clone came up a few times. The chain combines TRBV5-5 with TRBJ2-7, with 9 bases fitting TRBD2. CDR3 length: 14 residues. The V gene's germline CDR1 is SGHKS and CDR2 YYEKEE (reference sequence). V gave up 4 bases and J gave up 6 bases; unmatched junction bases: 8. The CDR3 reads CASSPTSGYGEQYF. The CDR3, as DNA: TGTGCCAGCAGCCCTACTAGCGGGTATGGCGAGCAGTACTTC.